This T cell receptor beta chain stems from a study of T cell changes during pregnancy in multiple sclerosis. TCRdb's table, derived via immunoSEQ multiplex PCR, lists solely in-frame clones and lacks some. The profile shows roughly 75,000 clones, 80% to 95% of them singletons. Deletions cut 4 bases from V and 3 bases from J, with 17 bases between. CDR3 length: 15 amino acids. Germline V gene sequence: CDR1 SGDLS, CDR2 YYNGEE. V is TRBV9 and J is TRBJ2-7; D is perhaps TRBD1 (6 bases). Sequenced material: peripheral blood, taken in the third trimester of pregnancy. This TCR was sampled from a female donor in good health, enrolled as a control in a pregnancy study. The DNA of the CDR3 is TGTGCCAGCAGCCCCCACCGGACAGAGATCTACGAGCAGTACTTC. Translating gives CASSPHRTEIYEQYF.